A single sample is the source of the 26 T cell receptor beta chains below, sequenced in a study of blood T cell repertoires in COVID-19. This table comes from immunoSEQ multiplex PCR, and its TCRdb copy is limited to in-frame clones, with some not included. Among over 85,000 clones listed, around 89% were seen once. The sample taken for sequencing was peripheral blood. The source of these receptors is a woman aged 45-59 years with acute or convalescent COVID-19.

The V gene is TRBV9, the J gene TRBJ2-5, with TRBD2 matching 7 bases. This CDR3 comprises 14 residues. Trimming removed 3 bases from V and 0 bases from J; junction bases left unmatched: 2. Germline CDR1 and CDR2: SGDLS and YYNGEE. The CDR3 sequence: CASSGAGYQETQYF. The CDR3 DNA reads TGTGCCAGCAGCGGAGCGGGATACCAAGAGACCCAGTACTTC. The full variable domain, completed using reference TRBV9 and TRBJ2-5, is DSGVTQTPKHLITATGQRVTLRCSPRSGDLSVYWYQQSLDQGLQFLIQYYNGEERAKGNILERFSAQQFPDLHSELNLSSLELGDSALYFCASSGAGYQETQYFGPGTRLLVL.

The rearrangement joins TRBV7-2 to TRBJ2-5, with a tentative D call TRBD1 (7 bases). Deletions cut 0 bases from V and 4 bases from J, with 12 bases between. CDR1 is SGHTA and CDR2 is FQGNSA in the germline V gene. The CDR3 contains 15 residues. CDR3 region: CASSLARGAGETQYF. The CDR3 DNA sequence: TGTGCCAGCAGCTTAGCCAGGGGGGCCGGAGAGACCCAGTACTTC.

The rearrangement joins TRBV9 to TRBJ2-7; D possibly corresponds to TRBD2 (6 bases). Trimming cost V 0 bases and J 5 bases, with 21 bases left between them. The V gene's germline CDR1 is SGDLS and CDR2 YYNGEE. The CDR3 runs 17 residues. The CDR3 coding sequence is TGTGCCAGCAGCGTAGGTAGTAGCGGCTTGAGGGTCCACGAGCAGTACTTC. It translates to CASSVGSSGLRVHEQYF. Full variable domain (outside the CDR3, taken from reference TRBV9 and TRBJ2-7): DSGVTQTPKHLITATGQRVTLRCSPRSGDLSVYWYQQSLDQGLQFLIQYYNGEERAKGNILERFSAQQFPDLHSELNLSSLELGDSALYFCASSVGSSGLRVHEQYFGPGTRLTVT.

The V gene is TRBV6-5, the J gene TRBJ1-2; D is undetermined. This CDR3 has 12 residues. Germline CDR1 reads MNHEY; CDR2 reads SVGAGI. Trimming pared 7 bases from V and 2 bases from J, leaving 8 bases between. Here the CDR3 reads CASKGANYGYTF. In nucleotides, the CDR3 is TGTGCCAGCAAGGGAGCCAACTATGGCTACACCTTC.

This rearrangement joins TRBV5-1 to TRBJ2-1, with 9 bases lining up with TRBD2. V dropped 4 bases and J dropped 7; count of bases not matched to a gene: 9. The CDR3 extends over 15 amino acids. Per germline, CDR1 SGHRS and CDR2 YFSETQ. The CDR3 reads CASSPGGGGGNEQFF. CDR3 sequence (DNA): TGCGCCAGCAGCCCCGGCGGGGGGGGAGGGAATGAGCAGTTCTTC. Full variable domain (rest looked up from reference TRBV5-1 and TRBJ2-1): KAGVTQTPRYLIKTRGQQVTLSCSPISGHRSVSWYQQTPGQGLQFLFEYFSETQRNKGNFPGRFSGRQFSNSRSEMNVSTLELGDSALYLCASSPGGGGGNEQFFGPGTRLTVL.

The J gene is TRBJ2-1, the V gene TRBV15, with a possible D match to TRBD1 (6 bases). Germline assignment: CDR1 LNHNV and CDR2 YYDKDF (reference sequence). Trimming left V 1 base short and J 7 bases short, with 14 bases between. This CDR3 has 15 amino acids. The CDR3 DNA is TGTGCCACCAGCAGAGCTACAGGGAGAGTAAATGAGCAGTTCTTC. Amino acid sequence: CATSRATGRVNEQFF.

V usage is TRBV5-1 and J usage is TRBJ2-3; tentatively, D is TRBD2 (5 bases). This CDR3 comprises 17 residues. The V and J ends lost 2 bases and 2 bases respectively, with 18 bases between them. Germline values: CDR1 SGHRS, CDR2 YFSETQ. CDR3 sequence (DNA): TGCGCCAGCAGCTTATACAGCGGAAGTCTAATCACAGATACGCAGTATTTT. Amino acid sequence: CASSLYSGSLITDTQYF.

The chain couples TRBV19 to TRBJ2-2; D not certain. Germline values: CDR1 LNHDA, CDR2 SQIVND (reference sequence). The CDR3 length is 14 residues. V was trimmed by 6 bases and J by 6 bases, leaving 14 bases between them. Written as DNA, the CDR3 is TGTGCCAGTAGCGCCATGAGCAAATCCGGGGAGCTGTTTTTT. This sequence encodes CASSAMSKSGELFF. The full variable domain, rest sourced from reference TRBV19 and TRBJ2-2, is DGGITQSPKYLFRKEGQNVTLSCEQNLNHDAMYWYRQDPGQGLRLIYYSQIVNDFQKGDIAEGYSVSREKKESFPLTVTSAQKNPTAFYLCASSAMSKSGELFFGEGSRLTVL.

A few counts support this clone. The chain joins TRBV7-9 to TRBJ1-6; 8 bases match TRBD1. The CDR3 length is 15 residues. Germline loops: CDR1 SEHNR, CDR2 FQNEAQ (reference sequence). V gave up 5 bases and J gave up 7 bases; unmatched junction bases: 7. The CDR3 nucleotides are TGTGCCAGCAGCCAGACAGGGGCGGGGAATTCACCCCTCCACTTT. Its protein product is CASSQTGAGNSPLHF. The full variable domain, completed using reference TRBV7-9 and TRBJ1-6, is DTGVSQNPRHKITKRGQNVTFRCDPISEHNRLYWYRQTLGQGPEFLTYFQNEAQLEKSRLLSDRFSAERPKGSFSTLEIQRTEQGDSAMYLCASSQTGAGNSPLHFGNGTRLTVT.

The CDR3 nucleotides are TGCGCCAGCAGCTTCGGTCAACTAGCCTCCGACACCGGGGAGCTGTTTTTT. This codes for CASSFGQLASDTGELFF. The chain carries TRBV5-1 and TRBJ2-2, with TRBD2 as a possible D gene (6 bases). Germline-derived CDR1 and CDR2 are SGHRS and YFSETQ. Deletions cut 2 bases from V and 3 bases from J, with 17 bases between. This CDR3 contains 17 residues.

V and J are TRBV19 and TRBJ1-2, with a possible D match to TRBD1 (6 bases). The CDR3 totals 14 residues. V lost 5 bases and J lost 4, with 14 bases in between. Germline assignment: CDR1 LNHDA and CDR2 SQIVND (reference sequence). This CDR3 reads CASSGRDKGYGYTF. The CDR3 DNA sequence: TGTGCCAGTAGTGGCCGGGACAAGGGCTATGGCTACACCTTC.

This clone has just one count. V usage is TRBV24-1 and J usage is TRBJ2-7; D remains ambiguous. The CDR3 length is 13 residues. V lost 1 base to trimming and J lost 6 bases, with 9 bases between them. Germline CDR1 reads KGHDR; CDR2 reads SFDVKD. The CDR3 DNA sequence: TGTGCCACCAGTGATTTTGGTTCCGGCGAGCAGTACTTC. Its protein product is CATSDFGSGEQYF.

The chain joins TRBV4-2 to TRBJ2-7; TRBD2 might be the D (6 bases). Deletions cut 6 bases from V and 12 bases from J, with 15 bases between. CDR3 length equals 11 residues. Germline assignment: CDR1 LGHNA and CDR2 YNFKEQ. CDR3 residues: CASRGGGRTYF. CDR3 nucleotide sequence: TGTGCCAGCAGGGGGGGTGGACGAACGTACTTC.

CDR3 amino acids: CASSTGTSTDTQYF. Here the CDR3 DNA reads TGTGCCAGCAGCACCGGGACTAGCACAGATACGCAGTATTTT. The rearrangement uses TRBV7-7 and TRBJ2-3, with D possibly TRBD2 on 6 matching bases. Trimming cost V 5 bases and J 0 bases, with 9 bases left between them. The V gene's germline CDR1 is SSHAT and CDR2 FNYEAQ (reference sequence). This CDR3 is 14 amino acids long.

In DNA, the CDR3 is TGTGCCAGCAGGTCCGACAGGGAAAAGACCCAGTACTTC. Protein: CASRSDREKTQYF. The V gene is TRBV7-9, the J gene TRBJ2-5; 7 bases map to TRBD1. The V and J ends lost 6 bases and 6 bases, in that order; junction bases with no gene match: 7. Looked up from germline, CDR1 is SEHNR and CDR2 is FQNEAQ (reference sequence). This CDR3 comprises 13 residues.

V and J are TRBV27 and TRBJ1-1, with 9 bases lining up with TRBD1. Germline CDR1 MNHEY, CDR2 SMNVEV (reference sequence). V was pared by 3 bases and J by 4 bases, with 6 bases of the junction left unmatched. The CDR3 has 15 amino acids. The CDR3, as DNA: TGTGCCAGCAGTTTCCAACAGGGGGCGCCCACTGAAGCTTTCTTT. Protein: CASSFQQGAPTEAFF.

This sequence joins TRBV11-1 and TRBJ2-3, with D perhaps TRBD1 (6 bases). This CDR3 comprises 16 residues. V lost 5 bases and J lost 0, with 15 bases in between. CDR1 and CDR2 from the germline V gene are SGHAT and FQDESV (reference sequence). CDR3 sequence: CASSQGITVSTDTQYF. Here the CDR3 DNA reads TGTGCCAGCAGCCAGGGGATTACAGTCAGCACAGATACGCAGTATTTT.

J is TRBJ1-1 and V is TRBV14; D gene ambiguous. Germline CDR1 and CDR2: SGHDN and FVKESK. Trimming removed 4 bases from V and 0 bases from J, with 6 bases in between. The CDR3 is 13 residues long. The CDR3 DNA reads TGTGCCAGCAGCCCAGCGGTGAACACTGAAGCTTTCTTT. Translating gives CASSPAVNTEAFF.

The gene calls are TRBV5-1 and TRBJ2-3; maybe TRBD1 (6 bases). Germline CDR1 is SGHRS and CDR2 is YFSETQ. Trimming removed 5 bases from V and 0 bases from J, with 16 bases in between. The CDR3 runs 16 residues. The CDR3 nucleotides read TGCGCCAGCAGGAGGGGGAGACAGGCGAGCACAGATACGCAGTATTTT. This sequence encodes CASRRGRQASTDTQYF.

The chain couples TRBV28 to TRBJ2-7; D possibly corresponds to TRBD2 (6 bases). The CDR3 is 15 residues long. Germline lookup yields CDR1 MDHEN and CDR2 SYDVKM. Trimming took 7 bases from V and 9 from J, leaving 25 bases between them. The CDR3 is CASNRRGGVNFGQYF. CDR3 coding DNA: TGTGCCAGCAATCGCCGAGGAGGGGTTAATTTTGGGCAGTACTTC.

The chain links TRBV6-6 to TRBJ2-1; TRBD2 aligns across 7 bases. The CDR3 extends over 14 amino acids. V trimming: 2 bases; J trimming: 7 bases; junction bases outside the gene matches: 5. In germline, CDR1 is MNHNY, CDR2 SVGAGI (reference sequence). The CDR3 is CASSYGGSSNEQFF. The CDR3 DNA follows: TGTGCCAGCAGTTACGGCGGGAGTAGTAATGAGCAGTTCTTC.

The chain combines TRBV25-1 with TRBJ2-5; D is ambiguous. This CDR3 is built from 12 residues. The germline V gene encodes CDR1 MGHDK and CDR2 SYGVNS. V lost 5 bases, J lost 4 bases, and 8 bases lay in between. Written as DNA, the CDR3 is TGTGCCAGCAGTCCTATCGGAGAGACCCAGTACTTC. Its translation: CASSPIGETQYF.

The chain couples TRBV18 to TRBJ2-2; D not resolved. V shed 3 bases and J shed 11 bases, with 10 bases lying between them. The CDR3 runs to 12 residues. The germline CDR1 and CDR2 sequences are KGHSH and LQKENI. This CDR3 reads CASSPGHSELFF. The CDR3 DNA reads TGTGCCAGCTCACCGGGCCACAGTGAGCTGTTTTTT.

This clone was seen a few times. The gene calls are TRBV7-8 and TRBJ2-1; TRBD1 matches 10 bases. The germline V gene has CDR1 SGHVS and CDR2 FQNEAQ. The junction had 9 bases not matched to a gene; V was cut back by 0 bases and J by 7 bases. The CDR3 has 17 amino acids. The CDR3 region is CASSLASPDRGSNEQFF. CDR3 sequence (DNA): TGTGCCAGCAGCTTAGCGTCCCCGGACAGGGGGAGTAATGAGCAGTTCTTC.

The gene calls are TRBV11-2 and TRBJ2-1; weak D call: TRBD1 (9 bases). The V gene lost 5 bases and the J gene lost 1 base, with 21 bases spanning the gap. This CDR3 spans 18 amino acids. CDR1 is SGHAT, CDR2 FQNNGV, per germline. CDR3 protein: CASSRQGGSGSSYNEQFF. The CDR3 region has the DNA TGTGCCAGCAGCCGACAGGGGGGAAGCGGGAGTTCCTACAATGAGCAGTTCTTC. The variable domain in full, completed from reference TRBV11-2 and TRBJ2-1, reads EAGVAQSPRYKIIEKRQSVAFWCNPISGHATLYWYQQILGQGPKLLIQFQNNGVVDDSQLPKDRFSAERLKGVDSTLKIQPAKLEDSAVYLCASSRQGGSGSSYNEQFFGPGTRLTVL.

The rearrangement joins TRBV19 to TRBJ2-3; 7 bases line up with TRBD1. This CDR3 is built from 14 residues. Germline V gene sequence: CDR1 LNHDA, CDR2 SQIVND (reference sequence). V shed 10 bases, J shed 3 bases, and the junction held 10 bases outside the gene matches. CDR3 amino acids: CATTDRARTDTQYF. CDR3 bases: TGTGCCACTACCGACAGGGCGAGGACAGATACGCAGTATTTT. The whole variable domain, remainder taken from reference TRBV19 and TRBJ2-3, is DGGITQSPKYLFRKEGQNVTLSCEQNLNHDAMYWYRQDPGQGLRLIYYSQIVNDFQKGDIAEGYSVSREKKESFPLTVTSAQKNPTAFYLCATTDRARTDTQYFGPGTRLTVL.